These T cell receptor beta chains were read from a single sample in a study of blood T cell repertoires in COVID-19. Clones were read by immunoSEQ multiplex PCR, and TCRdb kept only the in-frame ones, dropping some. The data hold 100,000 to 150,000 clones, with about 89% observed a single time. Sequencing used peripheral blood. All receptors come from a man aged 60-69 years with COVID-19, enrolled during active disease. CDR3s include the opening cysteine and the closing phenylalanine or tryptophan.

V gene,J gene,CDR3 protein
TRBV6-5,TRBJ1-1,CASSYGDRGSTEAFF
TRBV7-9,TRBJ1-2,CASSKGQGDYGYTF
TRBV9,TRBJ2-7,CASSPVGRLAGANDEQYF
TRBV5-4,TRBJ1-2,CASYPEPRANYGYTF
TRBV4-3,TRBJ1-6,CASRRSDNSPLHF
TRBV3-1/TRBV3-2,TRBJ2-7,CASSYGTGNYEQYF
TRBV7-2,TRBJ1-1,CASRRSGTGGPEAFF
TRBV28,TRBJ1-5,CASQAQEEPQHF
TRBV19,TRBJ1-2,CASMRDSIVGGYTF
TRBV18,TRBJ2-5,CASSHPRYQETQYF
TRBV6-5,TRBJ1-1,CASRRTGTGNTEAFF
TRBV5-8,TRBJ1-1,CASLLAPDTEAFF
TRBV9,TRBJ1-5,CASSVDRGNQPQHF
TRBV6-2/TRBV6-3,TRBJ1-2,CASSYSIGLRGPGGYTF
TRBV29-1,TRBJ1-1,CSVADRGNTEAFF
TRBV3-1/TRBV3-2,TRBJ1-1,CASSRGPTGTEAFF
TRBV27,TRBJ2-7,CASSLLTGREQYF
TRBV10-3,TRBJ1-2,CAISDGVRGGDYGYTF
TRBV5-5,TRBJ1-1,CASSLSPNTEAFF
TRBV28,TRBJ1-1,CASSTGGMNTEAFF
TRBV6-2/TRBV6-3,TRBJ1-1,CASSPHFGDTEAFF
TRBV27,TRBJ1-1,CASSPGRSTEAFF
TRBV18,TRBJ1-1,CASSPGKEGARTEAFF
TRBV10-3,TRBJ2-7,CAISRESYEQYF
TRBV4-1,TRBJ2-2,CASSQLSGDGGELFF
TRBV6-5,TRBJ1-2,CASTLQGSYGYTF
TRBV7-8,TRBJ1-3,CASSTLTGSGGNTIYF
TRBV19,TRBJ2-2,CASSIDKAGFNTGELFF
TRBV7-2,TRBJ1-5,CASSLVYRGSNQPQHF
TRBV7-9,TRBJ1-1,CASSLSGMNTEAFF
TRBV12-3/TRBV12-4,TRBJ1-1,CASSLWRFEAFF
TRBV7-9,TRBJ2-1,CASSTSSGGDNEQFF
TRBV12-3/TRBV12-4,TRBJ2-3,CASSLGGTHTQYF
TRBV7-2,TRBJ1-3,CASSRGQPGNTIYF
TRBV3-1/TRBV3-2,TRBJ1-1,CASRHGGGTEAFF
TRBV5-1,TRBJ1-2,CASSLDPTLNYGYTF
TRBV24-1,TRBJ1-1,CATRRTGGGTEAFF
TRBV5-1,TRBJ2-3,CASSIVLAGGTDTQYF
TRBV5-6,TRBJ1-4,CASSTRQGAREKLFF
TRBV3-1/TRBV3-2,TRBJ2-5,CASSPASGFGETQYF
TRBV15,TRBJ1-5,CATSRDKSQPQHF
TRBV3-1/TRBV3-2,TRBJ2-7,CASSQQGIYEQYF
TRBV3-1/TRBV3-2,TRBJ1-2,CASSPNSDIEGYTF
TRBV10-3,TRBJ1-1,CAISDRVANTEAFF
TRBV5-1,TRBJ2-7,CASSQRTGGGYEQYF
TRBV6-6,TRBJ1-4,CASTDGIPGGKLFF
TRBV6-5,TRBJ2-7,CASSRTGGPSYEQYF
TRBV7-9,TRBJ2-3,CASSFGGLDTQYF
TRBV7-9,TRBJ2-6,CASSLDSIASGANVLTF
TRBV6-5,TRBJ2-5,CASSILETQYF
TRBV12-3/TRBV12-4,TRBJ2-5,CATGGGNQETQYF